The entry below describes one T cell receptor beta chain. Produced via immunoSEQ multiplex PCR; TCRdb's table is partial and in-frame only. This table has about 140,000 clones, 87% appearing once. This sample was taken from a study of blood T cell repertoires in COVID-19. Study background: Some COVID-19 samples were acute and others convalescent; all came from the United States, Italy and Spain.

Recruitment covered under 25 US areas and drew participants whose ages spanned about 18 to 100 years. Symptom resolution, clearance, or two negative PCRs marked the recovered donors of Cohort 3. There are 14 residues in the CDR3. Germline assignment: CDR1 KGHSH and CDR2 LQKENI. V shed 4 bases and J shed 5 bases, with 11 bases lying between them. This sequence was found in a man in his 60s who had recovered from COVID-19. Sequencing was done on a sample of PBMCs or T cells enriched from blood (not recorded which). The chain joins TRBV18 to TRBJ2-2; the D is unclear. CDR3 residues: CASSQLPRTGELFF. Written as DNA, the CDR3 is TGTGCCAGCTCACAGTTACCGCGGACCGGGGAGCTGTTTTTT.